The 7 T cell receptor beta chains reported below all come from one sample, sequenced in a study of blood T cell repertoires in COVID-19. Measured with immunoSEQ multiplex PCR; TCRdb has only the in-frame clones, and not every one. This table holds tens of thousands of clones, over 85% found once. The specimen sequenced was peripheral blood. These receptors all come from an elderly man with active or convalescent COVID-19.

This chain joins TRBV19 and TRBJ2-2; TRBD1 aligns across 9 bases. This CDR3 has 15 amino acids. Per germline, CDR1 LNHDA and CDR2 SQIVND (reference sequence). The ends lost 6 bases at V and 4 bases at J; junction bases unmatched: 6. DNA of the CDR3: TGTGCCAGTAGCCCGAGACAGGGGGGCACCGGGGAGCTGTTTTTT. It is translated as CASSPRQGGTGELFF.

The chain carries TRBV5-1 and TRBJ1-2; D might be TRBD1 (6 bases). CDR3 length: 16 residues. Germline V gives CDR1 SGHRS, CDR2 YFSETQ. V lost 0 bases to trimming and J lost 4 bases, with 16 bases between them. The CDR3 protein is CASSLDGRGAFYGYTF. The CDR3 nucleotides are TGCGCCAGCAGCTTGGACGGGAGGGGGGCCTTCTATGGCTACACCTTC.

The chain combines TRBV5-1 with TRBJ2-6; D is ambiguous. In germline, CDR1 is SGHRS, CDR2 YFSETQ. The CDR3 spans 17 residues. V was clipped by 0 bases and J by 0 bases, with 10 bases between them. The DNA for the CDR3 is TGCGCCAGCAGCTTGGGACACAGCAACTCTGGGGCCAACGTCCTGACTTTC. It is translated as CASSLGHSNSGANVLTF. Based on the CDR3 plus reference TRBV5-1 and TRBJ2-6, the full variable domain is KAGVTQTPRYLIKTRGQQVTLSCSPISGHRSVSWYQQTPGQGLQFLFEYFSETQRNKGNFPGRFSGRQFSNSRSEMNVSTLELGDSALYLCASSLGHSNSGANVLTFGAGSRLTVL.

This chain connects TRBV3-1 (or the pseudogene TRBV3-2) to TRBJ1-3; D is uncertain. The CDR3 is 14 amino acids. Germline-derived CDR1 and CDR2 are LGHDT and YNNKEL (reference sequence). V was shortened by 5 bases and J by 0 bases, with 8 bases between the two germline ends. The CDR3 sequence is CASSGRGSGNTIYF. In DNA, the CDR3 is TGTGCCAGCAGCGGACGGGGCTCTGGAAACACCATATATTTT.

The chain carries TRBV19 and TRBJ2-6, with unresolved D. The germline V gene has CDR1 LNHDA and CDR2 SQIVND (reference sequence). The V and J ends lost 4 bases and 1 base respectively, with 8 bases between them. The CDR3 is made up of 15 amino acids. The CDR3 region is CASSTLISGANVLTF. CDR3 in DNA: TGTGCCAGTAGTACCTTAATATCTGGGGCCAACGTCCTGACTTTC.

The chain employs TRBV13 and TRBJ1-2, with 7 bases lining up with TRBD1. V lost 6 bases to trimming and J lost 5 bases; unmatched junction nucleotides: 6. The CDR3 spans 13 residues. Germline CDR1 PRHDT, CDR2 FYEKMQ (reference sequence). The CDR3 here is CASRVGGLYGYTF. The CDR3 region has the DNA TGTGCCAGCAGAGTAGGGGGCTTGTATGGCTACACCTTC.

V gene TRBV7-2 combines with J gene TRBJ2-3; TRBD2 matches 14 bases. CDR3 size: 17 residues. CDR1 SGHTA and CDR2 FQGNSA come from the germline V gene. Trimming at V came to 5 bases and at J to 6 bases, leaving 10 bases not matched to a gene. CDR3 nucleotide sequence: TGTGCCAGCAGCCCCGGACTAGCGGGAGGCGGCCCGGATACGCAGTATTTT. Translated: CASSPGLAGGGPDTQYF.